This TCR beta chain was recovered during a study of blood T cell repertoires in COVID-19. Study details: Samples came from the United States, Italy and Spain, spanning acute and convalescent COVID-19. Nucleic acid was either cDNA or gDNA, and it came from T cells, B-cell-depleted T cells, or PBMCs.

In this sample, this clone turned up once. Original handling: Amplified reference gene primers provided the basis for estimating nucleated cell counts. Assay: immunoSEQ multiplex PCR; the TCRdb copy retains only in-frame clones and omits some. The V and J calls and the clone size are those of that table, but D and trimming were determined from the DNA. The profile covers fewer than 150,000 clones, with about 80% appearing a single time and around 17% taken by the ten largest. The sample was peripheral blood. The TCR was taken from a woman aged 45-65 years with acute or convalescent COVID-19.

DNA for the CDR3: TGTGCCAGCTCACCATCAGGTGGACAAGAGACCCAGTACTTC. The encoded protein is CASSPSGGQETQYF. The chain joins TRBV18 to TRBJ2-5; D not certain. From germline, CDR1 is KGHSH and CDR2 LQKENI. The CDR3 has 14 amino acids. The V end was cut by 2 bases, the J end by 2 bases, with 9 bases between.